Listed below are T cell receptor beta chains from one sample, sequenced in a study of shared T cell receptors in the human thymus. Sequencing was performed with immunoSEQ multiplex PCR; in TCRdb, only in-frame clones are kept and a portion is missing. This sample has roughly 710,000 clones, with 70% to 90% found just once. The same sample was also studied in work on human thymus T cells.

Input material: thymocytes. The receptors were sampled from a girl less than two years old with a congenital heart defect. CDR3s include the opening cysteine and the closing phenylalanine or tryptophan. The D gene is left open where the match is weak. The size of a clone is reported for some rows only, either as once, few or many, or as a class for expanded clones.

abundance | j_gene | v_gene | len | d_gene | CDR3nt | CDR3aa
NA | TRBJ2-5 | TRBV7-2 | 15 | NA | TGTGCCAGCAGCCCCCCCGGGACACGGGTGGAGACCCAGTACTTC | CASSPPGTRVETQYF
NA | TRBJ1-3 | TRBV5-1 | 19 | TRBD1 | TGCGCCAGCAGCTTGGAGAAAACAGGGGGCGAGAACTCTGGAAACACCATATATTTT | CASSLEKTGGENSGNTIYF
NA | TRBJ1-5 | TRBV7-8 | 16 | TRBD1 | TGTGCCAGCAGCTCTCGCAGGGGGAATAGCAATCAGCCCCAGCATTTT | CASSSRRGNSNQPQHF
few | TRBJ1-2 | TRBV4-3 | 16 | TRBD1 | TGCGCCAGCAGCCAAGCTGTAAGGGGGCATAACTATGGCTACACCTTC | CASSQAVRGHNYGYTF
NA | TRBJ1-2 | TRBV15 | 15 | NA | TGTGCCACCAGCAGACACAGATACTCTAACTATGGCTACACCTTC | CATSRHRYSNYGYTF
NA | TRBJ1-2 | TRBV6-5 | 16 | TRBD1 | TGTGCCAGCAGTTCCCCGGGCCAGGGTGGGGACAGGGGCTACACCTTC | CASSSPGQGGDRGYTF
NA | TRBJ1-1 | TRBV4-1 | 17 | TRBD1 | TGCGCCAGCACCCCCCCGGGGACAGGGGGTAAGTACACTGAAGCTTTCTTT | CASTPPGTGGKYTEAFF
NA | TRBJ1-1 | TRBV7-2 | 15 | NA | TGTGCCAGCAGCCCAAAAAGCGGACCGAACACTGAAGCTTTCTTT | CASSPKSGPNTEAFF
NA | TRBJ2-1 | TRBV5-5 | 19 | TRBD2 | TGTGCCAGCTTTACAGGGACTAGCGGGGGCCCCTCGGGGGGAGGTGAGCAGTTCTTC | CASFTGTSGGPSGGGEQFF
NA | TRBJ1-1 | TRBV11-2 | 16 | NA | TGTGCCAGCAGCTTAGAGGGGGGGGTTATCTCCACTGAAGCTTTCTTT | CASSLEGGVISTEAFF
NA | TRBJ2-3 | TRBV27 | 14 | TRBD2 | TGTGCCAGATGGGGGGGTATTCGGGAAGATACGCAGTATTTT | CARWGGIREDTQYF
NA | TRBJ1-2 | TRBV28 | 17 | NA | TGTGCCAGCAGTTTAGCCCTCTTCCCAGGTTATAACTATGGCTACACCTTC | CASSLALFPGYNYGYTF
NA | TRBJ1-3 | TRBV6-5 | 15 | NA | TGTACCAGCAGTTACACGAGGACAGCTGGAAACACCATATATTTT | CTSSYTRTAGNTIYF
NA | TRBJ1-2 | TRBV7-9 | 11 | NA | TGTGCCCCCGACAGGTATCATGGCTACACCTTC | CAPDRYHGYTF
NA | TRBJ1-6 | TRBV28 | 14 | NA | TGTGCCAGCAGTTTTGGGCCAAATAATTCACCCCTCCACTTT | CASSFGPNNSPLHF
NA | TRBJ2-3 | TRBV9 | 16 | TRBD1 | TGTGCCAGCAGCGGAACGACAGGGAATAGCACAGATACGCAGTATTTT | CASSGTTGNSTDTQYF
NA | TRBJ2-4 | TRBV19 | 19 | TRBD2 | TGTGCCAGTAGTATTTTCTTGGGACTAGCGGGGAAGGGGGAAAACATTCAGTACTTC | CASSIFLGLAGKGENIQYF
once | TRBJ1-4 | TRBV6-6 | 12 | NA | TGTGCCAGCAGTTACTCGAAAGGGGGACTGTTTTTT | CASSYSKGGLFF
few | TRBJ2-7 | TRBV29-1 | 13 | NA | TGCAGCGTTGTGCCCAGTTACTCCTACGAGCAGTACTTC | CSVVPSYSYEQYF
once | TRBJ2-1 | TRBV10-3 | 11 | TRBD2 | TGTGCCATCATGCGGGGGAATGAGCAGTTCTTC | CAIMRGNEQFF
NA | TRBJ1-6 | TRBV27 | 17 | TRBD1 | TGTGCCACCTCCCCCGGGACAGGGTACGATACGGATTCACCCCTCCACTTT | CATSPGTGYDTDSPLHF
NA | TRBJ2-5 | TRBV5-1 | 15 | NA | TGCGCCAGCAAGATCCTGGGGGGTCCGCAAGAGACCCAGTACTTC | CASKILGGPQETQYF
NA | TRBJ1-1 | TRBV14 | 15 | NA | TGTGCCAGCAGCCAAGTCGACAGATACAACACTGAAGCTTTCTTT | CASSQVDRYNTEAFF
NA | TRBJ1-6 | TRBV27 | 16 | TRBD1 | TGTGCCAGCAGAAGGGACAGGGGAAATCACAATTCACCCCTCCACTTT | CASRRDRGNHNSPLHF
NA | TRBJ2-7 | TRBV14 | 20 | TRBD2 | TGTGCCAGCAGCCAAGATCAATGGGGACGGGGGGACCCGGAAACTTACGAGCAGTACTTC | CASSQDQWGRGDPETYEQYF
NA | TRBJ2-1 | TRBV15 | 15 | NA | TGTGCCACCAGCAGGGTCAGGGGAAACACAGATCGTCAGTTCTTC | CATSRVRGNTDRQFF
NA | TRBJ1-1 | TRBV5-8 | 15 | TRBD1 | TGTGCCAGCAGCCGGACAGGGGTTATGAACACTGAAGCTTTCTTT | CASSRTGVMNTEAFF
once | TRBJ1-2 | TRBV28 | 15 | NA | TGTGCCAGCAGTTTCCGGGAGAATCCAGGCTATGGCTACACCTTC | CASSFRENPGYGYTF
few | TRBJ1-1 | TRBV19 | 13 | NA | TGTGCCAGTACGTGGGGAAGGGGCACTGAAGCTTTCTTT | CASTWGRGTEAFF
NA | TRBJ1-1 | TRBV18 | 14 | NA | TGTGCCAGCTCACTACACAAAAAGAACACTGAAGCTTTCTTT | CASSLHKKNTEAFF
NA | TRBJ1-2 | TRBV28 | 14 | NA | TGTGCCAGCTCCTTCTCGAAGGGGGACTATGGCTACACCTTC | CASSFSKGDYGYTF
NA | TRBJ2-7 | TRBV2 | 13 | NA | TGTGCCAGCAGTAGTCGGGGATTGAACGAGCAGTACTTC | CASSSRGLNEQYF
few | TRBJ1-2 | TRBV7-6 | 14 | NA | TGTGCCAGCAGCTCCGGCGGCCTTAACTATGGCTACACCTTC | CASSSGGLNYGYTF
NA | TRBJ1-6 | TRBV5-1 | 15 | NA | TGCGCCAGCGCCCTCCTTGGCAGGCGGGGTTCACCCCTCCACTTT | CASALLGRRGSPLHF
NA | TRBJ2-7 | TRBV6-1 | 13 | NA | TGTGCCAGCAGTGAAGCCGGGTGGTACGAGCAGTACTTC | CASSEAGWYEQYF
NA | TRBJ1-4 | TRBV4-3 | 16 | NA | TGCGCCAGCAGCCCCTTACTGACAGGATTAGAGGAAAAACTGTTTTTT | CASSPLLTGLEEKLFF
NA | TRBJ2-1 | TRBV10-3 | 16 | NA | TGTGCCATCAGTGAGTCCGGGTGGGGGGAAAACAATGAGCAGTTCTTC | CAISESGWGENNEQFF
NA | TRBJ1-2 | TRBV27 | 20 | TRBD1 | TGTGCCAGCGGACAACCGGGACAGGGTCAGCCCCAGCGAGCTAACTATGGCTACACCTTC | CASGQPGQGQPQRANYGYTF
NA | TRBJ2-2 | TRBV18 | 14 | NA | TGTGCCAGCTCAACCACGGGAAAGTCCGGGGAGCTGTTTTTT | CASSTTGKSGELFF
NA | TRBJ1-2 | TRBV6-6 | 15 | NA | TGTGCCAGCAGTTACAGGACAGTCGGAGGCTATGGCTACACCTTC | CASSYRTVGGYGYTF
NA | TRBJ1-3 | TRBV27 | 14 | NA | TGTGCCAGCAAGGGGCTGCTCTCTGGAAACACCATATATTTT | CASKGLLSGNTIYF
NA | TRBJ2-7 | TRBV1 | 13 | NA | TGCACCAGCAGCCAAGATATTGAGTACGAGCAGTACTTC | CTSSQDIEYEQYF
NA | TRBJ2-3 | TRBV5-6 | 15 | TRBD2 | TGTGCCAGCAGCCCCCGGGGAGGGGGCACAGATACGCAGTATTTT | CASSPRGGGTDTQYF
NA | TRBJ1-2 | TRBV12-5 | 15 | TRBD1 | TGTGCTAGTGGTCCGAGAGAAAGGGGGCCCGATGGCTACACCTTC | CASGPRERGPDGYTF
NA | TRBJ2-1 | TRBV7-2 | 16 | TRBD2 | TGTGCCAGCAGCTGGGGGACTAGCGGGTCCTACAATGAGCAGTTCTTC | CASSWGTSGSYNEQFF
once | TRBJ1-1 | TRBV18 | 13 | TRBD1 | TGTGCCAGCTTAACAGGGGGACACACTGAAGCTTTCTTT | CASLTGGHTEAFF
NA | TRBJ2-7 | TRBV25-1 | 12 | NA | TGTGCCAGCACAGGTGTAACCTACGAGCAGTACTTC | CASTGVTYEQYF
once | TRBJ2-1 | TRBV4-1 | 16 | NA | TGCGCCAGCAGCCAAGTCCCAGGGTCAAACTACAATGAGCAGTTCTTC | CASSQVPGSNYNEQFF
NA | TRBJ1-3 | TRBV28 | 19 | NA | TGTGCCAGCAGTCCCAACCCCTCGAACAGGGTAGACTCTGGAAACACCATATATTTT | CASSPNPSNRVDSGNTIYF
NA | TRBJ2-3 | TRBV13 | 16 | TRBD2 | TGTGCCAGCAGCCTGGGACTAGCTCTGGAGGCAGATACGCAGTATTTT | CASSLGLALEADTQYF
NA | TRBJ2-7 | TRBV18 | 14 | TRBD2 | TGTGCCAGCTCACCAGGGGAGGGTTCGTTCGAGCAGTACTTC | CASSPGEGSFEQYF
NA | TRBJ1-2 | TRBV6-1 | 12 | NA | TGTGCCGACGGACTGGAATCATCAGGCTACACCTTC | CADGLESSGYTF
NA | TRBJ1-3 | TRBV4-1 | 16 | NA | TGCGCCAGCAGCACCACCGGGGGGAATCCTGGAAACACCATATATTTT | CASSTTGGNPGNTIYF